This is a list of T cell receptor beta chains from one sample in a study of shared clonotypes between healthy human individuals. Clones were sequenced by immunoSEQ multiplex PCR, and TCRdb holds only the in-frame ones, with some missing. Here the sample spans a few million clones, more than 90% being singletons. The sequenced material came from naive CD4+ T cells sorted from blood. These receptors all come from a man aged 18 to 29 in good health. Both conserved end residues are part of each CDR3. D genes are given only for firm matches. Expanded clones are given a class, and other clones once, few, many or no size at all.

v_call	clone_size	j_call	d_call	cdr3_aa	cdr3_nt
TRBV7-9	-	TRBJ1-1	-	CASSLSASWDTEAFF	TGTGCCAGCAGCCTATCGGCCTCTTGGGACACTGAAGCTTTCTTT
TRBV7-9	-	TRBJ1-5	-	CASSLADFQPQHF	TGTGCCAGCAGCTTAGCTGACTTCCAGCCCCAGCATTTT
TRBV30	-	TRBJ1-1	-	CAWSLTEAEAFF	TGTGCCTGGAGTCTTACAGAGGCTGAAGCTTTCTTT
TRBV30	once	TRBJ2-4	-	CAWQPGIGYIQYF	TGTGCCTGGCAGCCCGGGATAGGGTACATTCAGTACTTC
TRBV30	-	TRBJ2-3	TRBD1	CAWTRDRSSTDTQYF	TGTGCCTGGACTAGGGACAGGTCGAGCACAGATACGCAGTATTTT
TRBV19	-	TRBJ1-2	TRBD1	CASSSRQGSSNGYTF	TGTGCCAGTAGTTCGCGACAGGGGTCTAGTAATGGCTACACCTTC
TRBV30	-	TRBJ2-1	-	CAWSPPQPSSYNEQFF	TGTGCCTGGAGTCCCCCCCAGCCGAGCTCCTACAATGAGCAGTTCTTC
TRBV5-1	-	TRBJ1-1	-	CASSVGPNTEAFF	TGCGCCAGCAGCGTGGGACCGAACACTGAAGCTTTCTTT
TRBV4-3	-	TRBJ1-6	-	CASSQDLEGWKGISPLHF	TGCGCCAGCAGCCAAGATCTAGAGGGCTGGAAGGGGATTTCACCCCTCCACTTT
TRBV10-3	-	TRBJ1-6	-	CAISESDRQNSPLHF	TGTGCCATCAGTGAGTCCGACAGGCAAAATTCACCCCTCCACTTT
TRBV19	-	TRBJ2-3	TRBD2	CASSIGSGGGSTDTQYF	TGTGCCAGTAGTATAGGGAGTGGGGGGGGTAGCACAGATACGCAGTATTTT
TRBV7-9	-	TRBJ1-1	TRBD1	CASSLDRLDTEAFF	TGTGCCAGCAGCCTGGACAGGTTGGACACTGAAGCTTTCTTT
TRBV5-4	-	TRBJ1-2	-	CASSLDRNYGYTF	TGTGCCAGCAGCTTGGACCGGAACTATGGCTACACCTTC
TRBV27	-	TRBJ1-5	TRBD1	CASRAQGVSNQPQHF	TGTGCCAGCAGGGCCCAGGGGGTTAGCAATCAGCCCCAGCATTTT
TRBV7-6	-	TRBJ1-5	-	CASSQRGGHPHQPQHF	TGTGCCAGCAGCCAACGGGGGGGCCACCCTCATCAGCCCCAGCATTTT
TRBV18	-	TRBJ1-4	-	CASSPDSGTLFF	TGTGCCAGCTCACCGGACAGCGGTACACTGTTTTTT
TRBV10-3	once	TRBJ2-7	-	CAISDGVPHEQYF	TGTGCCATCAGTGACGGGGTTCCCCACGAGCAGTACTTC
TRBV19	-	TRBJ2-7	-	CASSIVAGAYEQYF	TGTGCCAGTAGTATAGTAGCCGGAGCCTACGAGCAGTACTTC
TRBV7-9	-	TRBJ2-7	-	CASSDRPGYEQYF	TGTGCCAGCAGCGATCGACCCGGCTACGAGCAGTACTTC
TRBV28	-	TRBJ1-4	TRBD1	CASRRQGKSEKLFF	TGTGCCAGCAGAAGACAGGGGAAGAGTGAAAAACTGTTTTTT
TRBV7-3	-	TRBJ2-7	-	CASSLTGGYEQYF	TGTGCCAGCAGCTTAACTGGGGGATACGAGCAGTACTTC
TRBV7-2	-	TRBJ1-5	-	CASSSGDQPQHF	TGTGCCAGCAGCTCAGGGGATCAGCCCCAGCATTTT
TRBV6-1	-	TRBJ2-5	-	CASSESYRAGTQYF	TGTGCCAGCAGTGAAAGTTACAGGGCAGGGACCCAGTACTTC
TRBV30	-	TRBJ2-7	-	CAWRGDSHSYEQYF	TGTGCCTGGAGAGGGGACTCACACTCCTACGAGCAGTACTTC
TRBV5-1	-	TRBJ2-2	TRBD2	CASSWGGLSGRGTGELFF	TGCGCCAGCAGCTGGGGTGGCCTTAGCGGGAGAGGTACCGGGGAGCTGTTTTTT
TRBV7-2	-	TRBJ2-7	-	CASSRSGLQRDEQYF	TGTGCCAGCAGTCGTAGTGGTCTCCAGAGGGACGAGCAGTACTTC
TRBV7-3	-	TRBJ2-2	TRBD2	CASSLGGLGTGELFF	TGTGCCAGCAGCCTAGGGGGACTAGGGACCGGGGAGCTGTTTTTT
TRBV5-1	-	TRBJ1-1	-	CASSLDTGSAPEAFF	TGCGCCAGCAGCTTGGATACAGGATCGGCTCCTGAAGCTTTCTTT
TRBV7-2	-	TRBJ1-6	-	CASSLASGVGLSLHF	TGTGCCAGCAGCTTAGCTTCCGGGGTGGGATTGTCCCTCCACTTT
TRBV7-9	-	TRBJ2-7	TRBD1	CASSADRALRNEQYF	TGTGCCAGCAGCGCGGACAGGGCCTTGAGGAACGAGCAGTACTTC
TRBV2	-	TRBJ1-5	TRBD1	CASSGQGNSNQPQHF	TGTGCCAGCAGTGGACAGGGAAATAGCAATCAGCCCCAGCATTTT
TRBV30	-	TRBJ1-1	-	CAWSVRNEAFF	TGTGCCTGGAGTGTGCGGAACGAAGCTTTCTTT
TRBV19	-	TRBJ2-1	-	CASSIDRTLVGEQFF	TGTGCCAGTAGTATAGATCGGACTTTGGTCGGTGAGCAGTTCTTC
TRBV4-1	-	TRBJ2-1	TRBD2	CASSPPGLAGSTYNEQFF	TGCGCCAGCAGCCCCCCGGGACTAGCGGGGTCCACCTACAATGAGCAGTTCTTC
TRBV4-3	once	TRBJ2-3	-	CASSQGRGVRKADTQYF	TGCGCCAGCAGCCAAGGCAGGGGGGTTAGAAAGGCAGATACGCAGTATTTT
TRBV10-3	once	TRBJ2-2	-	CAIRPGSSINTGELFF	TGTGCCATCAGGCCGGGCTCCTCGATCAACACCGGGGAGCTGTTTTTT
TRBV6-5	-	TRBJ2-7	-	CASSRGTSYEQYF	TGTGCCAGCAGCCGCGGGACAAGCTACGAGCAGTACTTC
TRBV7-2	-	TRBJ2-1	-	CASSLDRNYNEQFF	TGTGCCAGCAGCTTAGACAGGAACTACAATGAGCAGTTCTTC
TRBV29-1	-	TRBJ1-4	-	CSVAGGIGDEKLFF	TGCAGCGTTGCTGGAGGGATTGGGGATGAAAAACTGTTTTTT
TRBV2	-	TRBJ1-6	-	CASSVGRSYNSPLHF	TGTGCCAGCAGTGTAGGCCGTTCCTATAATTCACCCCTCCACTTT
TRBV18	-	TRBJ2-5	-	CASSPPVETQYF	TGTGCCAGCTCCCCACCCGTCGAGACCCAGTACTTC
TRBV30	once	TRBJ2-7	TRBD1	CAWGGTGASYEQYF	TGTGCCTGGGGGGGGACAGGTGCCTCCTACGAGCAGTACTTC
TRBV6-5	-	TRBJ2-1	-	CASSSPGGSYNEQFF	TGTGCCAGCAGTTCCCCGGGCGGCTCCTACAATGAGCAGTTCTTC
TRBV30	once	TRBJ1-4	-	CAWSSGPQKLFF	TGTGCCTGGAGCTCCGGACCCCAAAAACTGTTTTTT
TRBV5-5	-	TRBJ1-4	TRBD1	CASSTRTGGPGEKLFF	TGTGCCAGCAGCACTCGAACAGGGGGGCCTGGTGAAAAACTGTTTTTT
TRBV6-1	few	TRBJ2-7	-	CASSDGPGDTYEQYF	TGTGCCAGCAGTGATGGGCCGGGAGACACCTACGAGCAGTACTTC
TRBV2	-	TRBJ1-2	-	CASSVVSNYGYTF	TGTGCCAGCAGTGTTGTCTCAAACTATGGCTACACCTTC
TRBV7-9	-	TRBJ2-7	TRBD1	CASSLLPPGQGAYEQYF	TGTGCCAGCAGCCTGTTACCTCCGGGACAGGGGGCCTACGAGCAGTACTTC
TRBV30	-	TRBJ2-2	TRBD1	CAWSLGQTTGELFF	TGTGCCTGGAGTTTGGGACAGACGACCGGGGAGCTGTTTTTT
TRBV4-1	once	TRBJ1-4	TRBD1	CASSPEGPGGYEKLFF	TGCGCCAGCAGCCCTGAGGGGCCAGGGGGCTATGAAAAACTGTTTTTT
TRBV5-1	-	TRBJ1-5	-	CASRGESGSNQPQHF	TGCGCCAGCAGGGGTGAGTCGGGGAGCAATCAGCCCCAGCATTTT
TRBV5-4	-	TRBJ2-2	TRBD1	CASSLPGQGAAGELFF	TGTGCCAGCAGCTTGCCGGGACAGGGGGCAGCCGGGGAGCTGTTTTTT
TRBV29-1	-	TRBJ2-7	TRBD2	CSAAGTSGGGYEQYF	TGCAGCGCCGCTGGGACTAGCGGGGGGGGCTACGAGCAGTACTTC
TRBV15	-	TRBJ2-2	TRBD1	CATSRMGQKNTGELFF	TGTGCCACCAGCAGAATGGGACAGAAGAACACCGGGGAGCTGTTTTTT
TRBV10-3	-	TRBJ1-5	-	CAISERGQLNQPQHF	TGTGCCATCAGTGAGAGGGGCCAACTCAATCAGCCCCAGCATTTT
TRBV30	-	TRBJ2-1	-	CACGSIWGFSYNEQFF	TGTGCCTGCGGTTCCATTTGGGGGTTCTCCTACAATGAGCAGTTCTTC
TRBV6-5	-	TRBJ2-7	-	CASSSVLVYEQYF	TGTGCCAGCAGTTCAGTATTGGTCTACGAGCAGTACTTC